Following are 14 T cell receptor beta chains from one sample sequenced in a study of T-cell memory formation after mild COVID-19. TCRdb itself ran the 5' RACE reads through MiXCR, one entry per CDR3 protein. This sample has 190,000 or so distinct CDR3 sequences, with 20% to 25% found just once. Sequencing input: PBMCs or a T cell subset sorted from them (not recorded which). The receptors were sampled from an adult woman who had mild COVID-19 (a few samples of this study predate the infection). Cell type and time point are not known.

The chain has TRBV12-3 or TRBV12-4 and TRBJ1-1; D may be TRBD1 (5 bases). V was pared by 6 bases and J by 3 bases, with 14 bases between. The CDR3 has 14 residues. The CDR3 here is CASSSRGDYTEAFF. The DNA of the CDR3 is TGTGCCAGCAGCTCCCGAGGGGATTACACTGAAGCTTTCTTT.

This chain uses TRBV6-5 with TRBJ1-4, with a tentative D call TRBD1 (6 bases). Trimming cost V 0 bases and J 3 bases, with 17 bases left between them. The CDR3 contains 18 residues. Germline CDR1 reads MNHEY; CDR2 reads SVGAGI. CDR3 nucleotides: TGTGCCAGCAGTTACTCGACCCCTTTTACAGGGCCTAATGAAAAACTGTTTTTT. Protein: CASSYSTPFTGPNEKLFF.

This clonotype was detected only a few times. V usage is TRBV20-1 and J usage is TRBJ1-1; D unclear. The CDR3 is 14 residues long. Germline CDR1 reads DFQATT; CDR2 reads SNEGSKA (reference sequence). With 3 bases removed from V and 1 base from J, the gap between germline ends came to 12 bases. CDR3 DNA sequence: TGCAGTGCTAGCCGAGTAACGGAGAACACTGAAGCTTTCTTT. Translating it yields CSASRVTENTEAFF.

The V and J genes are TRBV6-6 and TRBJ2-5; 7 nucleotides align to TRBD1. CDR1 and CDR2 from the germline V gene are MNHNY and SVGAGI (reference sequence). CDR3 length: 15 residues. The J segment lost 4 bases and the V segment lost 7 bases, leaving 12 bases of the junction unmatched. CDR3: CASIQGGQLGETQYF. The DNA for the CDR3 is TGTGCCAGCATCCAAGGGGGACAGTTAGGAGAGACCCAGTACTTC.

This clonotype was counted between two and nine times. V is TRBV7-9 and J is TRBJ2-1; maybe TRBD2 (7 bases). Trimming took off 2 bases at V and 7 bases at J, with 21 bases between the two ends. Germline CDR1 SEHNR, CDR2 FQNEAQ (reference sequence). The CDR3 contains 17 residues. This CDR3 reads CASSLRGGGALPNEQFF. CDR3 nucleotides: TGTGCCAGCAGCTTAAGAGGAGGGGGGGCTCTTCCGAATGAGCAGTTCTTC.

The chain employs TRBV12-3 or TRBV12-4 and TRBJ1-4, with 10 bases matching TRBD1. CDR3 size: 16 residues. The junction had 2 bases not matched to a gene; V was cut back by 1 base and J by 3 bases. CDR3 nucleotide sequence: TGTGCCAGCAGTTTAGAGGGGACAGGGGCTAATGAAAAACTGTTTTTT. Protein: CASSLEGTGANEKLFF.

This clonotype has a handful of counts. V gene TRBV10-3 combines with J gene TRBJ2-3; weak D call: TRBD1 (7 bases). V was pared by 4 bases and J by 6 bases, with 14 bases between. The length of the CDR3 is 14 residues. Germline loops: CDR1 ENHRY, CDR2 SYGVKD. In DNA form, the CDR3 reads TGTGCCATCAGTGGGAAACAGGGGAGGGATACGCAGTATTTT. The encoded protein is CAISGKQGRDTQYF.

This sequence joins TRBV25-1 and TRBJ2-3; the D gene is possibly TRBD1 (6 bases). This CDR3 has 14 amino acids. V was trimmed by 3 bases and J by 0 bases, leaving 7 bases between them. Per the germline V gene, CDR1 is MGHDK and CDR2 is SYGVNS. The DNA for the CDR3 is TGTGCCAGCAGTGACAGGGGTAGCACAGATACGCAGTATTTT. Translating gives CASSDRGSTDTQYF. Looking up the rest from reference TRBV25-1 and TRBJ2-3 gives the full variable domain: EADIYQTPRYLVIGTGKKITLECSQTMGHDKMYWYQQDPGMELHLIHYSYGVNSTEKGDLSSESTVSRIRTEHFPLTLESARPSHTSQYLCASSDRGSTDTQYFGPGTRLTVL.

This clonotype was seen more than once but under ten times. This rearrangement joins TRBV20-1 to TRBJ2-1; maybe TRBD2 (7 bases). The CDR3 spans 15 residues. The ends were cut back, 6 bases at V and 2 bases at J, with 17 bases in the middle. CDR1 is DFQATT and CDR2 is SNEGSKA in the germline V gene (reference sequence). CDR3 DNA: TGCAGTGCCCGCCCGAGGGGGGGGGCCTACAATGAGCAGTTCTTC. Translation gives CSARPRGGAYNEQFF.

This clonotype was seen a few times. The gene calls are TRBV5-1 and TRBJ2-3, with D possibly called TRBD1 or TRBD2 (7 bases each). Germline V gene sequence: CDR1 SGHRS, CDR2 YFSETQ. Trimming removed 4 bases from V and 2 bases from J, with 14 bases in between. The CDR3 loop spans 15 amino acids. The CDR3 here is CASSSGTVDTDTQYF. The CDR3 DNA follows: TGCGCCAGCAGCAGCGGGACAGTGGACACAGATACGCAGTATTTT.

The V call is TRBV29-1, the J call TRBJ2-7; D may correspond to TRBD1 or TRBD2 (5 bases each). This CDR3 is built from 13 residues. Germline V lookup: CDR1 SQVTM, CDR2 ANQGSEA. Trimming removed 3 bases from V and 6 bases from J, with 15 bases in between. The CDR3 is CSVDSGRVGEQYF. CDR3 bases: TGCAGCGTTGATTCGGGACGAGTAGGCGAGCAGTACTTC.

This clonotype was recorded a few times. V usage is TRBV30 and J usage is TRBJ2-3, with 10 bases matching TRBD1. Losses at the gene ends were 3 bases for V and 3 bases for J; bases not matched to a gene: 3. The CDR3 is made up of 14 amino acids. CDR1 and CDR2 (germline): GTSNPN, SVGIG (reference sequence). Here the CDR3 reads CAWSLGQGTDTQYF. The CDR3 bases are TGTGCCTGGAGCTTGGGACAGGGGACAGATACGCAGTATTTT.

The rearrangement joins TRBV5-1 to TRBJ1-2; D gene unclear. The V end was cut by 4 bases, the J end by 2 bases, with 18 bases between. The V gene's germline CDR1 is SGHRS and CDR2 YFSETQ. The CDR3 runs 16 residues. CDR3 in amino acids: CASSSTGVEANYGYTF. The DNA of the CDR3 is TGCGCCAGCAGCAGTACCGGGGTGGAGGCGAACTATGGCTACACCTTC.

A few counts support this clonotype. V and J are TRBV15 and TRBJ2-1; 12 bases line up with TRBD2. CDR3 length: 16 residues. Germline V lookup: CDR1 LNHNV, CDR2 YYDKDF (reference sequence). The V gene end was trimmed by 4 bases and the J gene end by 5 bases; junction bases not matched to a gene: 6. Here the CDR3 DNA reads TGTGCCACCAGCACTAGCGGGAGGGCCTTTAACAATGAGCAGTTCTTC. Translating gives CATSTSGRAFNNEQFF.